The TCR beta chain described here comes from a study of sequential checkpoint blockade in melanoma. Here immunoSEQ multiplex PCR was the method, and the copy in TCRdb shows in-frame clones only, minus some. The sample yields about 20,000 clones, 65% to 90% seen once. The junction had 6 bases not matched to a gene; V was cut back by 5 bases and J by 1 base. Germline values: CDR1 SGHRS, CDR2 YFSETQ. CDR3 size: 14 residues. Treatment given: randomized to nivolumab then ipilimumab (arm A) or the reverse (arm B). This specimen consisted of CD8+ T cells sorted from blood (inferred from file names), obtained from a patient given nivolumab and ipilimumab in sequence. The clonotype originates from a human donor with melanoma. V and J are TRBV5-1 and TRBJ2-7; TRBD1 agrees at 7 bases. CDR3 bases: TGCGCCAGCAGACCCGGGACAGCATCCTACGAGCAGTACTTC. Residues: CASRPGTASYEQYF. Drawing the rest from reference TRBV5-1 and TRBJ2-7, the complete variable domain is KAGVTQTPRYLIKTRGQQVTLSCSPISGHRSVSWYQQTPGQGLQFLFEYFSETQRNKGNFPGRFSGRQFSNSRSEMNVSTLELGDSALYLCASRPGTASYEQYFGPGTRLTVT.